This TCR beta chain was captured by sequencing in a study of cytomegalovirus exposure and HLA in healthy donors. The CDR3 sequence is 15 residues long. Trimming took off 2 bases at V and 3 bases at J, with 14 bases between the two ends. The germline CDR1 and CDR2 sequences are LNHDA and SQIVND (reference sequence). The PCR was carried out with 60 Vbeta primers and 13 Jbeta primers. Only in-frame clones appear in the TCRdb table, and some are missing; sequencing was by immunoSEQ multiplex PCR. The sample lists roughly 200,000 clones; 79% were seen once. This receptor was obtained from a woman between 25 and 40 years old in good health and CMV-seropositive. The chain is built from TRBV19 and TRBJ2-7; possible D gene TRBD1, 6 bases. The sample comprised PBMCs. This CDR3 reads CASSINPTGRYEQYF. CDR3 bases: TGTGCCAGTAGTATAAACCCGACAGGTCGCTACGAGCAGTACTTC.